This T cell receptor beta chain was observed in a study of cytomegalovirus exposure and HLA in healthy donors. This clone appeared a few times. Its antigen is still unknown. This PCR relied on a set of 60 Vbeta primers and 13 Jbeta primers. The table came from immunoSEQ multiplex PCR; TCRdb's copy has only in-frame clones and leaves some out. The sample has roughly 130,000 clones; roughly 84% are singletons. Broader study findings: In an earlier analysis, in approximately 570 donors, most V segments appeared productive either ~87% or ~30% of the time.

Germline values: CDR1 MGHRA, CDR2 YSYEKL. The CDR3 is 15 residues long. Trimming shortened V by 1 base and J by 5 bases, and 11 bases separated the two germline ends. Everyone who donated was a healthy bone marrow donor. The sample was PBMCs. This chain connects TRBV4-1 to TRBJ2-2; D is undetermined. This sequence was found in a boy younger than 18 in good health and CMV-seronegative. In DNA, the CDR3 is TGCGCCAGCAGCCAAGGATCAGGCGTTACCGGGGAGCTGTTTTTT. Translating gives CASSQGSGVTGELFF.